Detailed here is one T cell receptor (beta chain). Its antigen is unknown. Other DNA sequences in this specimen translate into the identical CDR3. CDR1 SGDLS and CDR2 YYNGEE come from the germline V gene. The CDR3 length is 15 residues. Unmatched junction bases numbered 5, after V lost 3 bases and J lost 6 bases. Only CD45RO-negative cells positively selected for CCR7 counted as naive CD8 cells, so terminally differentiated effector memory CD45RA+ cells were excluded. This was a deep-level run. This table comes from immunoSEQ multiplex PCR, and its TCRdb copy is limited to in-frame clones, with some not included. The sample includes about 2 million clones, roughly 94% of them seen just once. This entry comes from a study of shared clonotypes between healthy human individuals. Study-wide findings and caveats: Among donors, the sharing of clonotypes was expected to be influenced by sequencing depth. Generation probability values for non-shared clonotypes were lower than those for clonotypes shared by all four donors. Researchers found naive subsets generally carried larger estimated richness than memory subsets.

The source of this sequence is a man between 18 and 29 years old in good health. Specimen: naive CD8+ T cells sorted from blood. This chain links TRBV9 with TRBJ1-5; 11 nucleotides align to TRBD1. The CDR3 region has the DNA TGTGCCAGCAGCGCAGGACAGGGGGCAAGTCAGCCCCAGCATTTT. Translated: CASSAGQGASQPQHF.